This TCR beta chain was sequenced for a study of molecular identifiers for immune sequencing clone quantification. Study in general: Four of five RNA aliquots from approximately 20,000 or 100,000 naive CD8 T cells were sequenced.

This clonotype was detected many times. Its antigen is currently unknown. The authors sorted naive CD8 T cells as CD8+CD4-CCR7+CD45RA+. TCRdb reprocessed the PCR reads via MiXCR and lists one record per CDR3 protein. The sample carries more than 250,000 distinct CDR3 sequences, around a fifth recorded once. The CDR3 runs to 15 residues. The V and J ends lost 6 bases and 0 bases respectively, with 12 bases between them. Germline assignment: CDR1 MNHNS and CDR2 SASEGT. Overall study results and limits: Spiked Jurkat TCR RNA equivalent to one cell was reportedly detectable in about 900,000 naive cells. Identical TCR molecules can share a barcode, and this sharing could underestimate highly expanded clone sizes.

The receptor's source is a human donor in good health. Some libraries in this study had Jurkat cell RNA spiked in. V gene TRBV6-1 combines with J gene TRBJ1-5; D perhaps matches TRBD1 (6 bases). Sequencing input: naive CD8+ T cells from blood, with Jurkat cell RNA spiked in. Subset denoted: FACS-sorted CD8+CD4-CCR7+CD45RA+ naive T cells. CDR3 in DNA: TGTGCCAGCAGCGGGACACCCTTTAGCAATCAGCCCCAGCATTTT. Its protein is CASSGTPFSNQPQHF.